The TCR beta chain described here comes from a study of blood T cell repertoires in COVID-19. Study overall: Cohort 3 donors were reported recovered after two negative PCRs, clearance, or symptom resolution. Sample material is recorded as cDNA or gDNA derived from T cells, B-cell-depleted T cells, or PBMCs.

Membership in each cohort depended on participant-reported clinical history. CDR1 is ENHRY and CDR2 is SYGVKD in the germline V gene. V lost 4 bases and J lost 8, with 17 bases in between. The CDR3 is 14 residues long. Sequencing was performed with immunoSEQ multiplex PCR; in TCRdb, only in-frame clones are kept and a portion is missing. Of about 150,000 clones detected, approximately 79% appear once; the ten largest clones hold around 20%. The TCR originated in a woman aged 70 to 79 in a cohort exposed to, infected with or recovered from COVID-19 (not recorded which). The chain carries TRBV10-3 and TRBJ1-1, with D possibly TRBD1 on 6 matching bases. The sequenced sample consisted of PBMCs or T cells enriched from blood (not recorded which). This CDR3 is CAISGGRSSGEAFF. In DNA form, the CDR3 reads TGTGCCATCAGTGGGGGGCGTTCGTCAGGCGAAGCTTTCTTT.